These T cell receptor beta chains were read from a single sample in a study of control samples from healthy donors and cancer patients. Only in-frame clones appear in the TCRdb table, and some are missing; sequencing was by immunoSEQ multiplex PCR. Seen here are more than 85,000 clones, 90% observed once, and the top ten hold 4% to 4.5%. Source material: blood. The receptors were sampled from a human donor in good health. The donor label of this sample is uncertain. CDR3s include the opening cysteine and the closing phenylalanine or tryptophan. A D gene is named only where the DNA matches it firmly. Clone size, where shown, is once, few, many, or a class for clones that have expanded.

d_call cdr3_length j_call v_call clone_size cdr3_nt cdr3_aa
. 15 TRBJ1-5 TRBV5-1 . TGCGCCAGCAGCTTGGATGGGGATAGCAATCAGCCCCAGCATTTT CASSLDGDSNQPQHF
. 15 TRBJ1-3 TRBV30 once TGTGCCTTGGGGCGGGAGCTGTTCGGTGGAAACACCATATATTTT CALGRELFGGNTIYF
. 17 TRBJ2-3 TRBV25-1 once TGTGCCAGCAGCGTCGGACCGGGCAGACCGAGCACAGATACGCAGTATTTT CASSVGPGRPSTDTQYF
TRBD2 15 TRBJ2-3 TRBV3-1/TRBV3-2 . TGTGCCAGCAGCCAGCTAGCGGGGGGGACAGATACGCAGTATTTT CASSQLAGGTDTQYF
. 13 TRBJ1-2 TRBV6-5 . TGTGCCAGCAGGACCACAGGGCGCTATGGCTACACCTTC CASRTTGRYGYTF
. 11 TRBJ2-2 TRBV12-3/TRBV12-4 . TGTGCCAGCAGTACGAACGGGGAGCTGTTTTTT CASSTNGELFF
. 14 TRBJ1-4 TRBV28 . TGTGCCAGCAGAAAGGGGTGGTCTAATGAAAAACTGTTTTTT CASRKGWSNEKLFF
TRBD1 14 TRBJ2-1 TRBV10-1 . TGCGCCAGCAGCCCGGGACAGGGGACAGATGAGCAGTTCTTC CASSPGQGTDEQFF
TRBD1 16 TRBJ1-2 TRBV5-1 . TGCGCCAGCAGCTTGGTGGCAGGGGGTTCAGACTATGGCTACACCTTC CASSLVAGGSDYGYTF
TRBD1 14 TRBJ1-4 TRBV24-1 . TGTGCCACCCAGGGGGGATCAACTAATGAAAAACTGTTTTTT CATQGGSTNEKLFF
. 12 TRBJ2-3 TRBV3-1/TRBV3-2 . TGTGCCAGCAACCAAGGAGCAGATACGCAGTATTTT CASNQGADTQYF
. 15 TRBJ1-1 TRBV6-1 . TGTGCCAGCAGTGAAGGGGTGATTATGAACACTGAAGCTTTCTTT CASSEGVIMNTEAFF
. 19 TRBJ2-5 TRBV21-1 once TGTGCCAGCAGCAAAGGGAAAGCGGGGGTTCTCCAGCCTCAAGAGACCCAGTACTTC CASSKGKAGVLQPQETQYF
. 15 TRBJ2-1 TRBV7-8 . TGTGCCAGCAGCCCGATGTCGGTAGCTGGGAATGAGCAGTTCTTC CASSPMSVAGNEQFF
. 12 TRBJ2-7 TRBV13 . TGTGCCAGCAGCGAGTGGGGTCGCGACCAGTACTTC CASSEWGRDQYF
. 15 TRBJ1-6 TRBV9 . TGTGCCAGCAGCGCAGGGAGCTCCTATAATTCACCCCTCCACTTT CASSAGSSYNSPLHF
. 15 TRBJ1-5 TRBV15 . TGTGCCACCAGCAGAGATCAAGGACACAATCAGCCCCAGCATTTT CATSRDQGHNQPQHF
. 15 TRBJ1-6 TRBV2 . TGTGCCAGCAGTGACCCTAGACCGGGGAATTCACCCCTCCACTTT CASSDPRPGNSPLHF
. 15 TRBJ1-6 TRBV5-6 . TGTGCCAGCAGCTTGTCCCTCTCCTATAATTCACCCCTCCACTTT CASSLSLSYNSPLHF
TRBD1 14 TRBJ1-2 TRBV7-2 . TGTGCCAGCAGCCCGGACAGGGGGCCCTATGGCTACACCTTC CASSPDRGPYGYTF
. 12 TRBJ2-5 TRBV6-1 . TGTGCCAGCAGTGAACAGGGAGAGACCCAGTACTTC CASSEQGETQYF
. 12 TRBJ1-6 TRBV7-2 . TGTGCCATCGAGATTTCGAATTCACCCCTCCACTTT CAIEISNSPLHF
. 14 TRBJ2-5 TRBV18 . TGTGCCAGCTCACCAGACCCACAGCAAGAGACCCAGTACTTC CASSPDPQQETQYF
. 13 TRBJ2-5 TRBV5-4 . TGTGCCAGCAGGGCCGTGCTTCAAGAGACCCAGTACTTC CASRAVLQETQYF
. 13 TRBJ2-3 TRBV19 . TGTGCCAGTGGACCTACGCCCACAGATACGCAGTATTTT CASGPTPTDTQYF
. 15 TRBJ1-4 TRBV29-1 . TGCAGCGTCCACTACGGTCAGACTCGGGATGAAAAACTGTTTTTT CSVHYGQTRDEKLFF
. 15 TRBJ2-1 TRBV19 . TGTGCCAGTAGTGCGGACCGGAGGTATGGCAATGAGCAGTTCTTC CASSADRRYGNEQFF